This entry features one TCR beta chain sequence. Its cognate antigen is unknown. The data were taken from a study of T cells after yellow fever vaccination. Overall study findings and caveats: Boosting was followed by the reappearance of most primary-vaccination clones (roughly 96% CD4, about 90% CD8). Across the CD4 and CD8 compartments, a small share of clonotypes was present in both.

From the 5' RACE reads, TCRdb called clonotypes with MiXCR, one entry per CDR3 protein. The sample holds about 340,000 distinct CDR3 sequences, roughly an eighth seen once. Trimming cost V 5 bases and J 9 bases, with 14 bases left between them. CDR1 and CDR2 from the germline V gene are SGHVS and FQNEAQ. The CDR3 totals 14 residues. The chain employs TRBV7-8 and TRBJ1-6; maybe TRBD1 (5 bases). The material sequenced was CD4+ T cells sorted from PBMCs, taken 15 days after the yellow fever booster vaccination. The TCR originated in a man between 18 and 35 years old who received the YFV17D yellow fever vaccine. CDR3 sequence reads: CASSRTGTRSPLHF. Here the CDR3 DNA reads TGTGCCAGCAGCCGGACGGGGACGCGTTCACCCCTCCACTTT.